This T cell receptor (beta chain) was retrieved from a study of T cells expressing NK-cell markers (dated by TCRdb to 2018 to 2020). About the full investigation: In sorted CD3+CD56+NKG2C+, CD3+CD56+NKG2C- and CD3+CD56-NKG2C+ T-cell subsets from several donors, TCR beta-chain repertoires were profiled. Among the eight sequenced donors, only one was HCMV-seronegative, while the other seven were HCMV-seropositive. Randomly selected healthy volunteers, three men and five women, were used as the eight sequenced donors. Libraries were sequenced as 2 x 150 bp reads on Illumina HiSeq 2000/2500, MiSeq or NextSeq. On the study overall, not on this receptor specifically: In six donors, the dominant CD3+CD56+NKG2C+ clonotypes were among the top 10 CD8+ clonotypes and accounted for about 1.0-7.5% of CD8+ T cells. Whether the expanded NKG2C-expressing T cell clones were specific for HCMV antigens remained unclear. Those dominant clonotypes were again the most abundant among CD3+CD56-NKG2C+ cells in several donors, at 28.3-60.1%.

To determine HCMV serostatus, a commercial ELISA kit was used to detect HCMV-specific IgG in serum. Ficoll density gradient centrifugation was used to isolate peripheral blood mononuclear cells from blood. A note on this clonotype: The target of this receptor is not known.

There are 14 amino acids in the CDR3, from cysteine to phenylalanine inclusive. This entry has no DNA. According to the germline V gene, CDR1 reads SGHTA and CDR2 reads FQGNSA. Sequencing instrument: Illumina HiSeq 2000. TCR beta cDNA libraries were prepared using 5'RACE template switching, which introduced a universal primer site and unique molecular identifiers. Synthesis of cDNA was primed from the TCR beta constant segment and was followed by two consecutive PCR amplification steps. The study's processing was this. MIGEC was used to demultiplex reads and group reads by UMI, and MiTCR was used to assemble and quantify clonotypes. To exclude erroneous sequences, only TCR cDNA sequences supported by at least two reads were retained. The tcR package was used for downstream repertoire analysis, with clonotypes matched between fractions based on CDR3 nucleotide sequence plus V segment. VDJmatch was used to annotate antigen specificity against VDJdb, with one amino acid substitution in CDR3 permitted. One entry per CDR3 protein sequence results from the TCRdb reprocessing of the reads, with DNA left out. What appears here as the V and J calls and clone size reflects TCRdb's work, not the paper's. The table for this sample lists a few hundred thousand distinct CDR3 sequences. Roughly 3.4% of the sample lies in the top ten.

The sequenced material came from blood T cells: a sorted CD56 or NKG2C T cell subset, CD4+ or CD8+ T cells, or bulk PBMC T cells (not recorded which). This sequence was found in a man between 18 and 35 years old in good health. Donor details come from another sample of the same person, matched by shared clones. In this chain, TRBV7-2 is recombined with TRBJ2-7; TCRdb reports TRBD2, a call that lacks DNA to check it against. The CDR3 protein is CASSLTSPWGEQYF.